A selection of T cell receptor beta chains follows, all from one sample in a study of OX40 agonist ivuxolimab in advanced cancers. TCRdb keeps only in-frame clones here, not all; method: immunoSEQ multiplex PCR. Of roughly 60,000 clones listed, roughly nine tenths were seen once; the top ten hold 0.77%. Sequenced here: CD4+ or CD8+ T cells sorted from blood, sampled in a trial of the OX40 agonist ivuxolimab. The source of these receptors is an adult with an advanced solid tumor such as melanoma, head and neck, liver or kidney cancer. CDR3s include the opening cysteine and the closing phenylalanine or tryptophan. D genes are given only for firm matches. The listing skips clone size in some rows; elsewhere it reads once, few, many or a size class.

V,D,size,J,CDR3,DNA
TRBV18,TRBD1,NA,TRBJ1-5,CASSQDRGGNQPQHF,TGTGCCAGCTCACAGGACAGGGGAGGGAATCAGCCCCAGCATTTT
TRBV7-8,TRBD2,NA,TRBJ2-3,CASSLAGGVTDTQYF,TGTGCCAGCAGCTTAGCGGGGGGGGTAACAGATACGCAGTATTTT
TRBV20-1,NA,NA,TRBJ2-1,CSAGRLEQFF,TGCAGTGCCGGACGTCTAGAGCAGTTCTTC
TRBV6-6,TRBD1,NA,TRBJ1-5,CASSSRQGNNQPQHF,TGTGCCAGCAGCTCACGACAGGGGAACAATCAGCCCCAGCATTTT
TRBV7-9,NA,NA,TRBJ2-7,CASSLDGGRDEQYF,TGTGCCAGCAGCTTAGATGGGGGTCGGGACGAGCAGTACTTC
TRBV11-2,NA,once,TRBJ1-1,CASSLEVGRNTEAFF,TGTGCCAGCAGCTTAGAGGTCGGCAGGAACACTGAAGCTTTCTTT
TRBV6-1,NA,NA,TRBJ1-6,CASGRTDSPLHF,TGTGCCAGCGGACGCACGGATTCACCCCTCCACTTT
TRBV7-3,NA,NA,TRBJ2-3,CASSLYGDTQYF,TGTGCCAGCAGCCTCTATGGAGATACGCAGTATTTT
TRBV18,TRBD1,NA,TRBJ1-5,CASSPAGGNQPQHF,TGTGCCAGCTCACCGGCAGGGGGTAATCAGCCCCAGCATTTT
TRBV30,NA,NA,TRBJ2-5,CACQPLQETQYF,TGTGCCTGCCAGCCGTTACAAGAGACCCAGTACTTC
TRBV18,NA,few,TRBJ1-1,CASSPIGPTEAFF,TGTGCCAGCTCACCGATCGGGCCCACTGAAGCTTTCTTT
TRBV7-8,NA,NA,TRBJ2-7,CASSLDHEQYF,TGTGCCAGCAGCTTAGACCACGAGCAGTACTTC
TRBV7-3,TRBD2,NA,TRBJ2-1,CASSPGGLANEQFF,TGTGCCAGCAGCCCAGGGGGACTAGCCAATGAGCAGTTCTTC
TRBV7-8,TRBD1,NA,TRBJ2-3,CASTQRGPTDTQYF,TGTGCCAGCACCCAAAGGGGGCCCACAGATACGCAGTATTTT
TRBV10-1,NA,NA,TRBJ2-3,CASSDTGADTQYF,TGCGCCAGCAGTGATACGGGGGCAGATACGCAGTATTTT
TRBV7-2,TRBD2,NA,TRBJ2-5,CASSLVAGGLKETQYF,TGTGCCAGCAGCTTAGTAGCGGGGGGGTTAAAAGAGACCCAGTACTTC
TRBV6-1,NA,NA,TRBJ2-5,CASTEASAQETQYF,TGTGCCAGCACGGAGGCTAGCGCCCAAGAGACCCAGTACTTC
TRBV5-1,TRBD1,NA,TRBJ2-5,CASSFRAGGRQETQYF,TGCGCCAGCAGCTTTCGGGCAGGGGGCAGGCAAGAGACCCAGTACTTC
TRBV4-1,NA,NA,TRBJ1-5,CASSHHRNPSNQPQHF,TGCGCCAGCAGCCACCACAGGAACCCGAGCAATCAGCCCCAGCATTTT
TRBV9,TRBD2,NA,TRBJ2-1,CASSVVGTSDYNEQFF,TGTGCCAGCAGCGTAGTAGGGACTAGCGACTACAATGAGCAGTTCTTC
TRBV19,NA,NA,TRBJ1-2,CASRLIYRGALGGHTF,TGTGCCAGCCGGTTGATTTACCGGGGCGCCCTGGGGGGCCACACCTTC
TRBV27,NA,NA,TRBJ2-3,CASSPGLDTQYF,TGTGCCAGCAGTCCGGGACTAGATACGCAGTATTTT
TRBV20-1,NA,few,TRBJ1-1,CSARVVTEAFF,TGCAGTGCTAGAGTGGTCACTGAAGCTTTCTTT
TRBV19,NA,NA,TRBJ1-2,CASSMGRGPTVYGYTF,TGTGCCAGTAGTATGGGGAGAGGACCGACGGTATATGGCTACACCTTC
TRBV5-1,NA,once,TRBJ1-4,CASSLGSGRNEKLFF,TGCGCCAGCAGCTTGGGGTCTGGGCGGAATGAAAAACTGTTTTTT
TRBV25-1,TRBD1,few,TRBJ2-2,CATHPGTGDTGELFF,TGTGCCACCCATCCAGGGACAGGGGACACCGGGGAGCTGTTTTTT
TRBV20-1,NA,NA,TRBJ2-1,CSARRGNEQFF,TGCAGTGCTAGGAGAGGGAATGAGCAGTTCTTC
TRBV6-1,TRBD1,NA,TRBJ2-1,CASTGTGVVNEQFF,TGTGCCAGCACGGGGACAGGGGTAGTAAATGAGCAGTTCTTC
TRBV10-1,TRBD2,NA,TRBJ2-3,CASSERRGIADTQYF,TGCGCCAGCAGTGAGAGGCGGGGGATAGCAGATACGCAGTATTTT
TRBV5-6,NA,NA,TRBJ1-4,CASSLYGNEKLFF,TGTGCCAGCAGCTTGTACGGTAATGAAAAACTGTTTTTT
TRBV7-9,NA,NA,TRBJ1-4,CASSLAFRGANEKLFF,TGTGCCAGCAGCTTAGCATTTAGAGGGGCTAATGAAAAACTGTTTTTT
TRBV5-1,NA,NA,TRBJ2-2,CASSLSRTNTGELFF,TGCGCCAGCAGCTTGTCCAGAACGAACACCGGGGAGCTGTTTTTT
TRBV18,TRBD2,once,TRBJ2-5,CASGRAGEGQETQYF,TGTGCCAGCGGCCGAGCGGGAGAAGGCCAAGAGACCCAGTACTTC
TRBV7-2,TRBD1,NA,TRBJ1-4,CASSIPTGGNEKLFF,TGTGCCAGCAGCATACCGACAGGGGGGAATGAAAAACTGTTTTTT
TRBV6-1,TRBD1,NA,TRBJ1-2,CASSIDREYGYTF,TGTGCCAGCAGTATCGACAGGGAGTACGGCTACACCTTC
TRBV2,TRBD1,medium-sized,TRBJ1-5,CASSETGFYQPQHF,TGTGCCAGCAGTGAGACAGGGTTTTATCAGCCCCAGCATTTT
TRBV23-1,TRBD1,NA,TRBJ2-2,CASSQSRQGWVPGELFF,TGCGCCAGCAGTCAATCTCGACAGGGGTGGGTTCCCGGGGAGCTGTTTTTT
TRBV19,TRBD1,NA,TRBJ2-3,CASSIPGGLTDTQYF,TGTGCCAGTAGTATCCCAGGGGGCCTTACAGATACGCAGTATTTT
TRBV10-1,TRBD2,NA,TRBJ2-7,CASSESSGSARLQYF,TGCGCCAGCAGTGAATCTAGCGGGAGCGCCAGACTGCAGTACTTC
TRBV6-5,NA,few,TRBJ2-3,CASSYGAASTDTQYF,TGTGCCAGCAGTTACGGTGCGGCTAGCACAGATACGCAGTATTTT
TRBV27,TRBD1,NA,TRBJ1-1,CASSPQGARTEAFF,TGTGCCAGCAGTCCACAGGGGGCACGCACTGAAGCTTTCTTT
TRBV20-1,NA,NA,TRBJ2-4,CRAGTGDIQYF,TGCAGGGCAGGGACCGGGGACATTCAGTACTTC
TRBV27,NA,few,TRBJ2-2,CASSSFLGGKGSGELFF,TGTGCCAGCAGTTCTTTTCTAGGCGGGAAAGGTTCCGGGGAGCTGTTTTTT
TRBV10-3,NA,NA,TRBJ1-1,CAISLDGNTEAFF,TGTGCCATCAGCCTAGATGGCAACACTGAAGCTTTCTTT
TRBV11-2,NA,NA,TRBJ1-3,CASSLEDLPFWGNTIYF,TGTGCCAGCAGCTTAGAAGACCTGCCTTTTTGGGGAAACACCATATATTTT
TRBV9,NA,NA,TRBJ2-2,CASSVGSTGELFF,TGTGCCAGCAGCGTAGGGTCCACCGGGGAGCTGTTTTTT
TRBV28,NA,NA,TRBJ1-1,CASSPAPREAFF,TGTGCCAGCAGTCCTGCCCCCCGCGAAGCTTTCTTT
TRBV5-1,NA,NA,TRBJ1-4,CASSLAGGGEKLFF,TGCGCCAGCAGCTTGGCCGGAGGGGGAGAAAAACTGTTTTTT
TRBV4-2,TRBD1,NA,TRBJ1-6,CASSQDSRQGAKDSPLHF,TGTGCCAGCAGCCAAGATTCGAGACAGGGGGCTAAGGATTCACCCCTCCACTTT
TRBV6-1,NA,NA,TRBJ1-1,CASSEFPGDTEAFF,TGTGCCAGCAGTGAATTTCCCGGGGACACTGAAGCTTTCTTT
TRBV9,NA,NA,TRBJ2-1,CASSAQRGRVGEQFF,TGTGCCAGCAGCGCTCAGAGAGGACGGGTTGGTGAGCAGTTCTTC
TRBV19,NA,once,TRBJ1-1,CASSINDVNTEAFF,TGTGCCAGTAGTATCAATGACGTGAACACTGAAGCTTTCTTT
TRBV4-2,TRBD1,NA,TRBJ1-2,CASSLPTGGNYGYTF,TGTGCCAGCAGCCTACCAACAGGGGGTAACTATGGCTACACCTTC
TRBV28,NA,NA,TRBJ1-2,CASSLMRQNYGYTF,TGTGCCAGCAGTTTAATGCGACAGAACTATGGCTACACCTTC
TRBV7-7,NA,NA,TRBJ2-1,CASSFNPGDNEQFF,TGTGCCAGCAGCTTCAACCCGGGGGACAATGAGCAGTTCTTC
TRBV5-4,NA,NA,TRBJ2-1,CASSKGTQLPNNEQFF,TGTGCCAGCAGCAAGGGGACTCAACTCCCTAACAATGAGCAGTTCTTC
TRBV11-3,TRBD1,NA,TRBJ2-5,CASSLGQTGEETQYF,TGTGCCAGCAGCTTAGGGCAGACAGGGGAAGAGACCCAGTACTTC
TRBV6-6,NA,NA,TRBJ1-2,CASRPQQGLGGYTF,TGTGCCAGCCGACCGCAACAGGGCCTAGGAGGCTACACCTTC
TRBV29-1,NA,few,TRBJ1-4,CSVLQGSGEKLFF,TGCAGCGTCCTCCAGGGGTCGGGGGAAAAACTGTTTTTT